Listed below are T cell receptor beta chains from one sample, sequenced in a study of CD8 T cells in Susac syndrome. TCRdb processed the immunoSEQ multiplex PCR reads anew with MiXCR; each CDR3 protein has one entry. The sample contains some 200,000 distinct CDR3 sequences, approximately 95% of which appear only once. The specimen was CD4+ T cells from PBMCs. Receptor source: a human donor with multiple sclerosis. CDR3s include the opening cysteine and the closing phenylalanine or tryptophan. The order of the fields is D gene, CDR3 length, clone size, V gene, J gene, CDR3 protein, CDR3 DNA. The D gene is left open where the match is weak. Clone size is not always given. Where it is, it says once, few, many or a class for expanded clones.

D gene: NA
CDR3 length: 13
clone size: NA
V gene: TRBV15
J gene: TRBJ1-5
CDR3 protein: CATSGRTVQPQHF
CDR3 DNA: TGTGCCACCAGCGGACGGACCGTTCAGCCCCAGCATTTT

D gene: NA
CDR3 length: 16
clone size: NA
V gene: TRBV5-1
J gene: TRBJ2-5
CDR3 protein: CASSLAVTGPAGTQYF
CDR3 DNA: TGCGCCAGCAGCTTGGCCGTGACAGGCCCCGCGGGGACCCAGTACTTC

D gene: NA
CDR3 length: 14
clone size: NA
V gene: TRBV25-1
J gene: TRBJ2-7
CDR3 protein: CASSEYRGDYEQYF
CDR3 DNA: TGTGCCAGCAGTGAATATCGCGGTGATTACGAGCAGTACTTC

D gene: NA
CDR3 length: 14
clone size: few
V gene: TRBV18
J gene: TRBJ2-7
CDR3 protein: CASSPLAGTYEQYF
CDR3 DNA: TGTGCCAGCTCACCATTGGCGGGCACCTACGAGCAGTACTTC

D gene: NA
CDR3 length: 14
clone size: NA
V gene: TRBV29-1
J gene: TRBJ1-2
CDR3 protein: CSVEDPGTGYGYTF
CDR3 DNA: TGCAGCGTTGAAGACCCCGGGACTGGCTATGGCTACACCTTC

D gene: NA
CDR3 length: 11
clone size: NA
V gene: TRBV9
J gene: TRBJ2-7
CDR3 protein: CASSAAGEQYF
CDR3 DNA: TGTGCCAGCAGCGCCGCGGGGGAGCAGTACTTC

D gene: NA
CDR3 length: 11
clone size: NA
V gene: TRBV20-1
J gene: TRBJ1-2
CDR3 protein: CSARDFFGYTF
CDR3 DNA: TGCAGTGCTAGAGATTTTTTTGGCTACACCTTC

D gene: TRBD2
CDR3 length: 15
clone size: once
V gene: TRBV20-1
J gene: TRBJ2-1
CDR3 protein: CSARGPTSFYNEQFF
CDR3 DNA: TGCAGTGCTAGAGGTCCGACTAGCTTCTACAATGAGCAGTTCTTC

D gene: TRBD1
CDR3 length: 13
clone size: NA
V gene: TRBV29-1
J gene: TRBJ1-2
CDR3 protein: CSVERYRGYGYTF
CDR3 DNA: TGCAGCGTTGAGCGGTACAGGGGCTATGGCTACACCTTC

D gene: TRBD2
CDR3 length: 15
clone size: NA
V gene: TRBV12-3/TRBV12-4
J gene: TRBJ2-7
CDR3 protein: CASSRPGLAGNEQYF
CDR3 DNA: TGTGCCAGCAGTCGGCCGGGACTAGCGGGGAATGAGCAGTACTTC

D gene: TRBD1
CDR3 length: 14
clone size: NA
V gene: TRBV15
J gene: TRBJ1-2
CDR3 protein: CATSRAQGNYGYTF
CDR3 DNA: TGTGCCACCAGCAGGGCACAGGGGAACTATGGCTACACCTTC

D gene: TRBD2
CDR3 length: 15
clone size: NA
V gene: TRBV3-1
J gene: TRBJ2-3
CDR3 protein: CASSGASGPSITQYF
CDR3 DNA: TGTGCCAGCAGCGGAGCTAGCGGTCCATCTATCACGCAGTATTTT

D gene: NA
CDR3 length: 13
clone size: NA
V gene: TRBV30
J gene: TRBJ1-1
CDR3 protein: CAWSILANTEAFF
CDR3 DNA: TGTGCCTGGAGTATACTTGCGAACACTGAAGCTTTCTTT

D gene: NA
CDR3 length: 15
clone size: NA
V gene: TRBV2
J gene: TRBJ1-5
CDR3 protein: CASSAWQGLSQPQHF
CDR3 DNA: TGTGCCAGCAGTGCTTGGCAGGGGCTTAGCCAGCCCCAGCATTTT

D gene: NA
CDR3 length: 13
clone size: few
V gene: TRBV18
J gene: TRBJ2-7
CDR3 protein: CASSPTVSYEQYF
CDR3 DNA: TGTGCCAGCTCACCGACGGTCTCCTACGAGCAGTACTTC

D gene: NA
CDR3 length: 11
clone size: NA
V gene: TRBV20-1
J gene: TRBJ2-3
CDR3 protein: CIVPSTDTQYF
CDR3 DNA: TGCATAGTTCCGAGCACAGATACGCAGTATTTT

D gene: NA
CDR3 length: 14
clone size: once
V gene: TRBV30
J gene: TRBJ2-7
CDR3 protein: CAWSRGHGRRDQGF
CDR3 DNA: TGTGCCTGGAGTAGGGGTCACGGTAGGAGGGATCAAGGCTTC

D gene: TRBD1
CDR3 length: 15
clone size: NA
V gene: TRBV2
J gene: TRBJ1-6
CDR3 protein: CASSDSRQGRSPLHF
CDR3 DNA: TGTGCCAGCAGTGATAGTCGACAGGGTCGTTCACCCCTCCACTTT

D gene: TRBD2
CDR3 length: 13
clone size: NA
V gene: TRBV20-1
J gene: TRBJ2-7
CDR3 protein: CSALTSRAYEQYF
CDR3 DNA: TGCAGTGCTTTGACTAGCCGAGCCTACGAGCAGTACTTC

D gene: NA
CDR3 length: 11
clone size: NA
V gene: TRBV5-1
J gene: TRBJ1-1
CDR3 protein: CPSFGGTEAFF
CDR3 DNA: TGCCCCTCATTCGGAGGGACTGAAGCTTTCTTT

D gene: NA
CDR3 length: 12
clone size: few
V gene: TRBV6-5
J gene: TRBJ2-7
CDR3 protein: CASSQGIYEQYF
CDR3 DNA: TGTGCCAGCAGTCAGGGGATCTACGAGCAGTACTTC

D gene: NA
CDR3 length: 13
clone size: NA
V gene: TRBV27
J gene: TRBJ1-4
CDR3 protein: CASSFSPDEKLFF
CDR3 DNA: TGTGCCAGCAGTTTCAGTCCCGATGAAAAACTGTTTTTT

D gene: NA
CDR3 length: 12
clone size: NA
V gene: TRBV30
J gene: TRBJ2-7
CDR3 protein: CAWSVKGYEQYF
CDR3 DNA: TGTGCCTGGAGTGTTAAGGGTTACGAGCAGTACTTC

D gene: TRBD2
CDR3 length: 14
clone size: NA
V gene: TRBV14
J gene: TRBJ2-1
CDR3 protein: CASSQRRTSGWQFF
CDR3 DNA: TGTGCCAGCAGCCAACGCCGGACTAGCGGTTGGCAGTTCTTC

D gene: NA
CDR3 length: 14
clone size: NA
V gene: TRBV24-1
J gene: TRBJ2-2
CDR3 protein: CATSGDTNTGELFF
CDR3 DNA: TGTGCCACCAGTGGGGACACTAACACCGGGGAGCTGTTTTTT

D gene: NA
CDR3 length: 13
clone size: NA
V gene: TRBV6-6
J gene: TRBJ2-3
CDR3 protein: CASRGPATDTQYF
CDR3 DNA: TGTGCCAGCCGAGGTCCCGCCACAGATACGCAGTATTTT

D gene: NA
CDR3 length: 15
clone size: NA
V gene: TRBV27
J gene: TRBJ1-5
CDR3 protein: CASSFHMASNQPQHF
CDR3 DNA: TGTGCCAGCAGTTTCCACATGGCTAGCAATCAGCCCCAGCATTTT

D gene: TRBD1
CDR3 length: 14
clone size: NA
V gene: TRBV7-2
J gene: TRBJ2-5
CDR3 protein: CASRSGQPGWTQYF
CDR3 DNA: TGTGCCAGCAGGTCGGGACAGCCGGGTTGGACCCAGTACTTC

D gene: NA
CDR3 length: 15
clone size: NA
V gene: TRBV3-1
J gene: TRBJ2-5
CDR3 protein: CASSQRGTVQETQYF
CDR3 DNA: TGTGCCAGCAGCCAGAGAGGGACGGTCCAAGAGACCCAGTACTTC

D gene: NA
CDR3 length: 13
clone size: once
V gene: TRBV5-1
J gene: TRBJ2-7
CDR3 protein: CASSLGQLYEQYF
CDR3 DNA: TGCGCCAGCAGCTTGGGACAGCTCTACGAGCAGTACTTC

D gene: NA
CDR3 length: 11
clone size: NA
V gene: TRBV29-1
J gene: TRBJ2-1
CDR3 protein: CSVEMEWVPFF
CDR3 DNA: TGCAGCGTTGAAATGGAGTGGGTGCCGTTCTTC

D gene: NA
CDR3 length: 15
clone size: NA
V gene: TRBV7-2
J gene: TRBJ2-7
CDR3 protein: CASSLHPPGSGEQYF
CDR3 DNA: TGTGCCAGCAGCTTACATCCGCCAGGGTCGGGCGAGCAGTACTTC

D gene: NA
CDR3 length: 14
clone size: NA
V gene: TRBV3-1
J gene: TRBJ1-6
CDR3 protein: CASSPRGQGSPLHF
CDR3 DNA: TGTGCCAGCAGCCCGCGGGGCCAAGGATCACCCCTCCACTTT

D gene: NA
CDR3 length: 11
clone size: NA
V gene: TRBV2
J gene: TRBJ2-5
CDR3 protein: CASRGDGPQYF
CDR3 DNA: TGTGCCAGCAGGGGCGACGGGCCCCAGTACTTC

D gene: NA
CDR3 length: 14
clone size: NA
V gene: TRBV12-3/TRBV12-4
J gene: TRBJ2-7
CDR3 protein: CASSPELPPYEQYF
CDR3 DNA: TGTGCCAGCAGCCCGGAATTACCTCCCTACGAGCAGTACTTC

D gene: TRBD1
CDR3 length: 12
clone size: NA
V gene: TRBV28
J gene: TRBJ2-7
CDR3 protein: CASWDRANEQYF
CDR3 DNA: TGTGCCAGCTGGGACAGGGCCAACGAGCAGTACTTC

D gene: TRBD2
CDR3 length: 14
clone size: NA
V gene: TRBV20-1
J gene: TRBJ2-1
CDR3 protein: CSARFLAGVGEQFF
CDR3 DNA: TGCAGTGCTAGATTTCTAGCGGGAGTTGGCGAGCAGTTCTTC

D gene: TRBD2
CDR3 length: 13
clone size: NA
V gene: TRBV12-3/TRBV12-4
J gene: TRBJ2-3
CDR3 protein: CASRRGGTDTQYF
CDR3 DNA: TGTGCCAGCAGACGGGGGGGCACAGATACGCAGTATTTT

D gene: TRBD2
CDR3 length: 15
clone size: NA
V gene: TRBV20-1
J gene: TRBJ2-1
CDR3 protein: CSAPRETSSDNEQFF
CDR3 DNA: TGCAGTGCTCCCCGGGAGACTAGCTCTGACAATGAGCAGTTCTTC

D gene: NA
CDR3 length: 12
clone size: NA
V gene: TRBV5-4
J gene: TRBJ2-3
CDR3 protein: CASSLDGDTQYF
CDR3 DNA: TGTGCCAGCAGCTTGGATGGGGATACGCAGTATTTT

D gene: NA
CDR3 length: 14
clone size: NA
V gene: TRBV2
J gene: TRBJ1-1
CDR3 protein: CASSVSRMNTEAFF
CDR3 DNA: TGTGCCAGCAGTGTTTCACGGATGAACACTGAAGCTTTCTTT

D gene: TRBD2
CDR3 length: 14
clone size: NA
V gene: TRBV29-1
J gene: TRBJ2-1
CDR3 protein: CSVARGGHGNEQFF
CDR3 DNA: TGCAGCGTTGCCCGGGGGGGCCACGGCAATGAGCAGTTCTTC

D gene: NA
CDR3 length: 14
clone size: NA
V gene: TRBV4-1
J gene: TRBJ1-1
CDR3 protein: CASSQAQTNTEAFF
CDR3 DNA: TGCGCCAGCAGCCAAGCACAGACTAACACTGAAGCTTTCTTT

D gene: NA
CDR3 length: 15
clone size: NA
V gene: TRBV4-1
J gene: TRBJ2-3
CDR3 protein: CASSQEWGGGDTQYF
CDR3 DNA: TGCGCCAGCAGCCAAGAGTGGGGAGGAGGAGATACGCAGTATTTT

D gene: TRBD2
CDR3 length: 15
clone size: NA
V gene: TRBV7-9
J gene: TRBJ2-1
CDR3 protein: CASSFGTSGSNEQFF
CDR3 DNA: TGTGCCAGCAGCTTCGGGACTAGCGGCTCCAATGAGCAGTTCTTC

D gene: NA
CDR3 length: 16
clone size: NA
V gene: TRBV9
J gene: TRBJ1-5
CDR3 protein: CASSSVRRSSNQPQHF
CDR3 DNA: TGTGCCAGCAGCTCCGTTCGTCGGAGTAGCAATCAGCCCCAGCATTTT

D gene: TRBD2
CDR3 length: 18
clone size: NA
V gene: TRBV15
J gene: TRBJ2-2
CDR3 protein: CATSRDPFISGDSGELFF
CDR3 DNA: TGTGCCACCAGCAGAGATCCGTTCATTAGCGGGGATTCCGGGGAGCTGTTTTTT

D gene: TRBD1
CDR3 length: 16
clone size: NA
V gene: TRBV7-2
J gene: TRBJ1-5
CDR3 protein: CASSLYIGQGYEPQHF
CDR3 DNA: TGTGCCAGCAGCTTATATATAGGACAGGGATACGAGCCCCAGCATTTT

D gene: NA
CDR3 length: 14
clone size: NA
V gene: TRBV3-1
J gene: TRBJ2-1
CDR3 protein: CASSQVSRAIKQFF
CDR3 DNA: TGTGCCAGCAGCCAAGTTAGCCGGGCGATTAAGCAGTTCTTC

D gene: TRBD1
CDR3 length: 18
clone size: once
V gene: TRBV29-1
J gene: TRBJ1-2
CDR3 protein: CSVEGSGQGNSTNYGYTF
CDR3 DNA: TGCAGCGTTGAAGGATCGGGACAGGGGAATTCAACTAACTATGGCTACACCTTC

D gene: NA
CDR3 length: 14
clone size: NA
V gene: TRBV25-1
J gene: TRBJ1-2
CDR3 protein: CASSEGQSLLGYTF
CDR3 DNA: TGTGCCAGCAGTGAAGGGCAAAGCCTACTTGGCTACACCTTC

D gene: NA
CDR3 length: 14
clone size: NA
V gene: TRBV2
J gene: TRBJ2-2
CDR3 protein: CASGALPNTGELFF
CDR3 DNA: TGTGCCAGCGGAGCCCTCCCGAACACCGGGGAGCTGTTTTTT